This paragraph covers one T cell receptor (beta chain) sequence. Its cognate antigen is unknown. This sample is part of a study of T-cell reconstitution after alpha-beta-depleted transplantation in children. The study, taken as a whole, reports: Where alpha-beta T cells came from about two months after transplant was reportedly several hundred expanded graft clones.

The CDR3 has 12 amino acids. The V gene's germline CDR1 is MGHDK and CDR2 SYGVNS. Trimming took 1 base from V and 6 from J, leaving 3 bases between them. For TCRbeta, the library was prepared with unique molecular identifiers. TCRdb processed the PCR reads anew with MiXCR; each CDR3 protein has one entry. This sample has 200,000 to 250,000 distinct CDR3 sequences, with over 20% found just once. The sample was PBMCs, taken before TCRalphabeta/CD19-depleted stem cell transplant. The rearrangement links TRBV25-1 to TRBJ2-2; D gene ambiguous. The TCR was taken from a girl between 2 and 10 years old with Fanconi anemia, due to receive a stem cell transplant. CDR3 in DNA: TGTGCCAGCAGTGAATGGGCCGGGGAGCTGTTTTTT. Amino acids: CASSEWAGELFF.